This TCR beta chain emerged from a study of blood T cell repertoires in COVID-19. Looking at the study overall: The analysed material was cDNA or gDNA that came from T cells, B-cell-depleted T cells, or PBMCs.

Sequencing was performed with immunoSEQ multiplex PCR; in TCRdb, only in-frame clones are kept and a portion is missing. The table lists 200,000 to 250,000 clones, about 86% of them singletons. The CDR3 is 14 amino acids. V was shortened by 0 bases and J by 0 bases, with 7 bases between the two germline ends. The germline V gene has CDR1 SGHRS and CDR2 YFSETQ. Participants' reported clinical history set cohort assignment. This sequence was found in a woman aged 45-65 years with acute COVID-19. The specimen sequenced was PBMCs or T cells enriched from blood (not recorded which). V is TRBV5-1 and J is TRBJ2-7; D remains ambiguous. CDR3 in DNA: TGCGCCAGCAGCTTGGACTCGAGCTCCTACGAGCAGTACTTC. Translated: CASSLDSSSYEQYF. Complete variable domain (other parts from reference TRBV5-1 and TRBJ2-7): KAGVTQTPRYLIKTRGQQVTLSCSPISGHRSVSWYQQTPGQGLQFLFEYFSETQRNKGNFPGRFSGRQFSNSRSEMNVSTLELGDSALYLCASSLDSSSYEQYFGPGTRLTVT.